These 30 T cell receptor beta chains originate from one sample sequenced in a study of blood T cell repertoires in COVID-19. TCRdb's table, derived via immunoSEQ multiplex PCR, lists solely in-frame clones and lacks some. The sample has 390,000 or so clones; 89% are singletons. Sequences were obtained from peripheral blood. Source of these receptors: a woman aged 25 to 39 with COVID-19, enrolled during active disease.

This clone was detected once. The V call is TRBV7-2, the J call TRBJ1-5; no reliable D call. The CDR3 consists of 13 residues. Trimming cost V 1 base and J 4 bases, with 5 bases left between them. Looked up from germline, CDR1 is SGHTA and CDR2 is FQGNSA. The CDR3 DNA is TGTGCCAGCAGCTTAGGGGAGAATCAGCCCCAGCATTTT. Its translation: CASSLGENQPQHF.

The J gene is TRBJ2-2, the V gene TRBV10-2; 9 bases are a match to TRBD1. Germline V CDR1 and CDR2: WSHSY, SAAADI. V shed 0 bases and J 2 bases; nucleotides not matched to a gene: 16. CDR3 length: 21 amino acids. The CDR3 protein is CASSESLANYGTGINTGELFF. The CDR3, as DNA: TGCGCCAGCAGTGAGTCCCTCGCCAACTACGGGACAGGGATAAACACCGGGGAGCTGTTTTTT.

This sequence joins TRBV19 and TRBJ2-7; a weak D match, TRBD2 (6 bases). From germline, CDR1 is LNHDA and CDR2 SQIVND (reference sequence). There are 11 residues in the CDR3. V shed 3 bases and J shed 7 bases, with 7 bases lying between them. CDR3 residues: CASSIGGEQYF. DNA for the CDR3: TGTGCCAGTAGTATTGGGGGGGAGCAGTACTTC.

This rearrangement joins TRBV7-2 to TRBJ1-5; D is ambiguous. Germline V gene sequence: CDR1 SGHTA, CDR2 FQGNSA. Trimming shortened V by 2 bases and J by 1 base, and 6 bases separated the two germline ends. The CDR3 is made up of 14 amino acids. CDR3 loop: CASSLQVSNQPQHF. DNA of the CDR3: TGTGCCAGCAGCTTACAGGTCAGCAATCAGCCCCAGCATTTT.

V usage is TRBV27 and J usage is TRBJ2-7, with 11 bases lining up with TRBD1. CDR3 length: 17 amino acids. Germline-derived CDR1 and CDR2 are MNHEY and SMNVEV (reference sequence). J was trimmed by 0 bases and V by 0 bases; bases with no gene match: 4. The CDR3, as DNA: TGTGCCAGCAGTTTATCCTGGACAGGGGGCTACTCCTACGAGCAGTACTTC. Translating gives CASSLSWTGGYSYEQYF.

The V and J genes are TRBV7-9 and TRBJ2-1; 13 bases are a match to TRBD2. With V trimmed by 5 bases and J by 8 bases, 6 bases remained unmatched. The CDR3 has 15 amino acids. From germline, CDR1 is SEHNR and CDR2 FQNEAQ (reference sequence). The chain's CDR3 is CASSRTSGSLDEQFF. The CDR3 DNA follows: TGTGCCAGCAGCCGGACTAGCGGGAGTCTCGATGAGCAGTTCTTC.

In nucleotides, the CDR3 is TGTGCCAGCAGCTCAGCAAAGACAGGTGCAGATACGCAGTATTTT. This translates into CASSSAKTGADTQYF. J is TRBJ2-3 and V is TRBV13; D is possibly TRBD1 (6 bases). The CDR3 totals 15 residues. V was pared by 4 bases and J by 4 bases, with 15 bases between. Germline lookup yields CDR1 PRHDT and CDR2 FYEKMQ (reference sequence).

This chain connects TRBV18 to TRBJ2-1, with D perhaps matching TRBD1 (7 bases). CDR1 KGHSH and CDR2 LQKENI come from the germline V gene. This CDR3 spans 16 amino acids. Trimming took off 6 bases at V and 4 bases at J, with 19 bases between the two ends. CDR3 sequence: CASSGGPGQLYNEQFF. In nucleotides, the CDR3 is TGTGCCAGCTCGGGGGGTCCGGGACAGTTATACAATGAGCAGTTCTTC.

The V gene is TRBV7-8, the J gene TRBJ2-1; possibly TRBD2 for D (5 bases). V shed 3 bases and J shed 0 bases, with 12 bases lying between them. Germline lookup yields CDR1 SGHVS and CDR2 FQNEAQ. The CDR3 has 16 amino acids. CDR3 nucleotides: TGTGCCAGCAGCTTCTACCGCGGGTACTCCTACAATGAGCAGTTCTTC. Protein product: CASSFYRGYSYNEQFF. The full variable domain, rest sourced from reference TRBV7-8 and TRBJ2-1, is GAGVSQSPRYKVAKRGQDVALRCDPISGHVSLFWYQQALGQGPEFLTYFQNEAQLDKSGLPSDRFFAERPEGSVSTLKIQRTQQEDSAVYLCASSFYRGYSYNEQFFGPGTRLTVL.

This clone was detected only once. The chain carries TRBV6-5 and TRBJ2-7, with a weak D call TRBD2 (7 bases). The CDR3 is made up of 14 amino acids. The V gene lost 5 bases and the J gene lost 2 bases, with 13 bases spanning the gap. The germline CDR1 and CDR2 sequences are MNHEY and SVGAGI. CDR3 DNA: TGTGCCAGCAGTCCCGGGGGGCTAGCCTACGAGCAGTACGTC. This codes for CASSPGGLAYEQYV.

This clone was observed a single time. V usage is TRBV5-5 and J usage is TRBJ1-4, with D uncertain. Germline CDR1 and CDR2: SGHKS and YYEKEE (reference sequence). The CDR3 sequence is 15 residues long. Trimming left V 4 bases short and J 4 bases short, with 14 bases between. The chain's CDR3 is CASSPKPVGNEKLFF. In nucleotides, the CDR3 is TGTGCCAGCAGCCCCAAACCGGTCGGTAATGAAAAACTGTTTTTT.

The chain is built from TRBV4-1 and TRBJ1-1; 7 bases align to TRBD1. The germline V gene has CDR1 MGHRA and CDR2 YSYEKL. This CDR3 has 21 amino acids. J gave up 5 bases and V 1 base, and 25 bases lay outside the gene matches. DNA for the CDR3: TGCGCCAGCAGCCAAGGCACAACCCAACAGGGGCCCGCACTGGTGTGGACTGAAGCTTTCTTT. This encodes CASSQGTTQQGPALVWTEAFF.

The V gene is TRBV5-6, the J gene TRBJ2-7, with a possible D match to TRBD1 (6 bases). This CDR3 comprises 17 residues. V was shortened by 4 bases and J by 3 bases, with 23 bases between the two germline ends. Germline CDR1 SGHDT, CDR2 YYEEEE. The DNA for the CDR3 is TGTGCCAGCAGCCCCAGGGGAAGGGGACCGTCCTACTACGAGCAGTACTTC. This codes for CASSPRGRGPSYYEQYF.

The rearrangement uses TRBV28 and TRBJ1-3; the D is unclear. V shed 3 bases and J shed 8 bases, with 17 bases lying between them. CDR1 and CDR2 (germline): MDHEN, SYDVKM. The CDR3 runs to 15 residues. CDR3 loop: CASSFPSGSGDTIYF. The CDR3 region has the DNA TGTGCCAGCAGTTTCCCCAGCGGATCGGGTGACACCATATATTTT.

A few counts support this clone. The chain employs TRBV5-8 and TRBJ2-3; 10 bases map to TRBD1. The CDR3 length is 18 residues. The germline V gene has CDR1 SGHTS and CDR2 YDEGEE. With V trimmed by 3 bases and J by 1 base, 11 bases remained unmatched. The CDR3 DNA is TGTGCCAGCAGCTCCAACAATAGACAGGGGGCCGGCACAGATACGCAGTATTTT. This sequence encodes CASSSNNRQGAGTDTQYF.

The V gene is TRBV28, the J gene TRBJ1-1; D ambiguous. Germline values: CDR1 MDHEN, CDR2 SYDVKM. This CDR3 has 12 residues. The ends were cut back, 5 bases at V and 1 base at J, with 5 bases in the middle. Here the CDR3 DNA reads TGTGCCAGCAGTGAGGAGAACACTGAAGCTTTCTTT. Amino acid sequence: CASSEENTEAFF. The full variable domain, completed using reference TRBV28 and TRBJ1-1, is DVKVTQSSRYLVKRTGEKVFLECVQDMDHENMFWYRQDPGLGLRLIYFSYDVKMKEKGDIPEGYSVSREKKERFSLILESASTNQTSMYLCASSEENTEAFFGQGTRLTVV.

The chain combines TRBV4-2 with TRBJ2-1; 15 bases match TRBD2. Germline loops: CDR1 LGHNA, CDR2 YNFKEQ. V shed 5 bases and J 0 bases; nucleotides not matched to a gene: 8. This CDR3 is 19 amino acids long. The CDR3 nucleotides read TGTGCCAGCAGCTTTGGACTAGCGGGGGGGCCGAGCTCCTACAATGAGCAGTTCTTC. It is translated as CASSFGLAGGPSSYNEQFF.

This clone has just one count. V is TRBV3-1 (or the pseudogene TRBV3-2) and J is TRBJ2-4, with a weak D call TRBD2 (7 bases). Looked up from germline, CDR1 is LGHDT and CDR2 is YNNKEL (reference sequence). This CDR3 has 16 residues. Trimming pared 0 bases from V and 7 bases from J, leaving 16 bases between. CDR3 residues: CASSQDPPGGRNIQYF. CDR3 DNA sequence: TGTGCCAGCAGCCAAGATCCCCCGGGGGGCAGGAACATTCAGTACTTC.

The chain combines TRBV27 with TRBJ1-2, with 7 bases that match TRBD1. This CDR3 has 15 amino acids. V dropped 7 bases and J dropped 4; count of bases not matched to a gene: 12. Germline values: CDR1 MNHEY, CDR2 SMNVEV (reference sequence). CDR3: CASTSLEGAFYGYTF. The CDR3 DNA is TGTGCCAGCACCTCGTTGGAGGGGGCCTTCTATGGCTACACCTTC.

The CDR3 loop reads CATKAAPGANEKLFF. DNA for the CDR3: TGTGCCACCAAGGCAGCCCCAGGGGCTAATGAAAAACTGTTTTTT. V is TRBV15 and J is TRBJ1-4; a possible D gene is TRBD1 (6 bases). This CDR3 region has 15 residues. CDR1 is LNHNV, CDR2 YYDKDF, per germline (reference sequence). With 7 bases removed from V and 3 bases from J, the gap between germline ends came to 15 bases.

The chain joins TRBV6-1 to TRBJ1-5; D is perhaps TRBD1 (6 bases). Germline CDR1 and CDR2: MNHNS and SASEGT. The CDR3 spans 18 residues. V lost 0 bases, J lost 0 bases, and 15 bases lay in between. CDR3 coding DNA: TGTGCCAGCAGTGAAGCCCCTGGGGGCCCAAATAGCAATCAGCCCCAGCATTTT. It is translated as CASSEAPGGPNSNQPQHF.

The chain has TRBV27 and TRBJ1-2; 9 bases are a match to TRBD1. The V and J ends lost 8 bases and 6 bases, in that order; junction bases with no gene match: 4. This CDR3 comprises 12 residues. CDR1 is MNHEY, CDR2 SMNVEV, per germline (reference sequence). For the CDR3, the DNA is TGTGCCAGCGGGACAGGGCACGATGGCTACACCTTC. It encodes CASGTGHDGYTF.

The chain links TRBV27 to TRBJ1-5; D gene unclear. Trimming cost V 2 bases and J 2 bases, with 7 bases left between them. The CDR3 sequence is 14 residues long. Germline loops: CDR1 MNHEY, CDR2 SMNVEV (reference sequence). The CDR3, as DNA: TGTGCCAGCAGTTTAGGGGAGGGCAATCAGCCCCAGCATTTT. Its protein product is CASSLGEGNQPQHF.

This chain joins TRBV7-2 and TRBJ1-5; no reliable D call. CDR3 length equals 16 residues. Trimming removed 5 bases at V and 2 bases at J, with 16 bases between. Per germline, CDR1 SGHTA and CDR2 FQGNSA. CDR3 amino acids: CASSRGWAAGNQPQHF. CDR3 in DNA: TGTGCCAGCAGCCGCGGGTGGGCGGCCGGCAATCAGCCCCAGCATTTT.

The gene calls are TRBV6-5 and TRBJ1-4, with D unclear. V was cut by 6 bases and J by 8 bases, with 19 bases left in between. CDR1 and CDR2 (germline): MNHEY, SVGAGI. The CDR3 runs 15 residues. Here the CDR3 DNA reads TGTGCCAGCAGCCCCTGGACCGACTCGGGAGAAAAACTGTTTTTT. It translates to CASSPWTDSGEKLFF.

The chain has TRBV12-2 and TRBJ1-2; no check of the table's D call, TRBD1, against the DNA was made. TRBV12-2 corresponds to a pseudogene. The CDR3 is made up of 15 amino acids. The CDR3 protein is CASRLDTENNYGYTF. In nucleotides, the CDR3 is TGTGCAAGTCGCTTAGACACAGAGAATAACTATGGCTACACCTTC.

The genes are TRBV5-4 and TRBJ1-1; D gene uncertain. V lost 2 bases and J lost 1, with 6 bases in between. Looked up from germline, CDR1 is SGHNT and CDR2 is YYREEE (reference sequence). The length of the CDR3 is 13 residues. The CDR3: CASSFQENTEAFF. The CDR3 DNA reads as TGTGCCAGCAGCTTCCAGGAGAACACTGAAGCTTTCTTT.

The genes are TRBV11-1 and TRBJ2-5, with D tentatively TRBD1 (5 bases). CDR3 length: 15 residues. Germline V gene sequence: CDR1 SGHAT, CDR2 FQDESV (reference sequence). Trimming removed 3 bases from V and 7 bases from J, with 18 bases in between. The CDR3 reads CASSLSLTLQGTQYF. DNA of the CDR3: TGTGCCAGCAGCTTGAGTCTAACCCTCCAGGGGACCCAGTACTTC.

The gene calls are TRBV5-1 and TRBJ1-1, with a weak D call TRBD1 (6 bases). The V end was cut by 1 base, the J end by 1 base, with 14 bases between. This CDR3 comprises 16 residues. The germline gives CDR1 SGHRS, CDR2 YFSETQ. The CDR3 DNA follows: TGCGCCAGCAGCTTGACAGGGAATGCGGAGAACACTGAAGCTTTCTTT. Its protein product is CASSLTGNAENTEAFF.

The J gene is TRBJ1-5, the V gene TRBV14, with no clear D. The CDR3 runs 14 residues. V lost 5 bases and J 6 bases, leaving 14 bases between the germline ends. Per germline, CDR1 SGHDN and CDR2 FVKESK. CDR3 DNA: TGTGCCAGCAGCGGCGGGTCCTCTTCTCAGCCCCAGCATTTT. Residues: CASSGGSSSQPQHF.